This TCR beta chain emerged from a study of blood T cell repertoires in COVID-19. Study in general: The cDNA or gDNA used as material had been derived from T cells, B-cell-depleted T cells, or PBMCs.

Those enrolled, adults aged about 18 to 95 years, came from about two dozen US areas. The repertoire was sequenced with immunoSEQ multiplex PCR; TCRdb's copy has only in-frame clones and lacks some. The table lists 140,000 to 150,000 clones, around 82% of them singletons, with around 5.5% in the top ten. Trimming took 2 bases from V and 4 from J, leaving 9 bases between them. The CDR3 consists of 13 residues. The germline V gene has CDR1 SGHDT and CDR2 YYEEEE. The receptor comes from a woman aged 50 to 60 who had recovered from COVID-19. What was sequenced was PBMCs or T cells enriched from blood (not recorded which). The chain uses TRBV5-6 and TRBJ2-5; tentative D call: TRBD1 (5 bases). CDR3 loop: CASSFQGRETQYF. Written as DNA, the CDR3 is TGTGCCAGCAGCTTTCAGGGAAGAGAGACCCAGTACTTC.